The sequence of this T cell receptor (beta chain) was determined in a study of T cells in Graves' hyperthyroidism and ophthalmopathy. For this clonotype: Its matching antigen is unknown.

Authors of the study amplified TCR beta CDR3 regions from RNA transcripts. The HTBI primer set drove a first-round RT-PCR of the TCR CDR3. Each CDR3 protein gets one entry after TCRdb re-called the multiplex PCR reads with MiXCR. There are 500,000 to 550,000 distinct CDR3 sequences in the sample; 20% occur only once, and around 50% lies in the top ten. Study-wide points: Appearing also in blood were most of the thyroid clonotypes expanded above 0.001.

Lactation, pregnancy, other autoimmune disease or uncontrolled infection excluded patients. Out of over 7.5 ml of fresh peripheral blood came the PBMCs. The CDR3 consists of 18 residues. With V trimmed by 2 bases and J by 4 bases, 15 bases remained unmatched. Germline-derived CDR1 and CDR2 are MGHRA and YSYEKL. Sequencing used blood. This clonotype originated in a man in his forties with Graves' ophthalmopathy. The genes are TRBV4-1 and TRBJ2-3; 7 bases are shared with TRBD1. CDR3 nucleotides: TGCGCCAGCAGCCAATTCGCTAGAGGGGGCCCGGGCTCAGATACGCAGTATTTT. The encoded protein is CASSQFARGGPGSDTQYF.